The 21 T cell receptor beta chains reported below all come from one sample, sequenced in a study of shared clonotypes between healthy human individuals. The assay was immunoSEQ multiplex PCR, and TCRdb's table has in-frame clones only and misses some. The sample holds about 1,800,000 clones; 85% to 95% are singletons and the top ten take 1.2%. Positively selected for CCR7, the CD45RO-negative cells used as naive CD8 cells excluded terminally differentiated effector memory CD45RA+ cells. Sequenced input: naive CD8+ T cells sorted from blood. All receptors derive from a man younger than 30 in good health.

The chain couples TRBV5-6 to TRBJ2-7, with 7 positions matching TRBD1. Germline CDR1 and CDR2: SGHDT and YYEEEE. The CDR3 is 14 amino acids. Trimming took 4 bases from V and 5 from J; bases not matched to a gene: 9. The chain's CDR3 is CASSPDRAPDEQYF. The CDR3 nucleotides are TGTGCCAGCAGCCCTGACAGGGCCCCCGACGAGCAGTACTTC.

The V gene is TRBV6-6, the J gene TRBJ1-4; D ambiguous. The V gene lost 4 bases and the J gene lost 0 bases, with 12 bases spanning the gap. Germline lookup yields CDR1 MNHNY and CDR2 SVGAGI (reference sequence). The CDR3 extends over 16 amino acids. This chain's CDR3 is CASSSAGLATNEKLFF. The CDR3 coding sequence is TGTGCCAGCAGTTCGGCGGGCCTCGCAACTAATGAAAAACTGTTTTTT.

The chain uses TRBV30 and TRBJ2-2, with 9 bases that match TRBD1. Per germline, CDR1 GTSNPN and CDR2 SVGIG (reference sequence). The trim removed 4 bases at V and 1 base at J, leaving 4 bases unmatched. This CDR3 contains 15 residues. CDR3 sequence (DNA): TGTGCCTGGAACGGACAGGGGTTGAACACCGGGGAGCTGTTTTTT. Protein sequence: CAWNGQGLNTGELFF.

The V call is TRBV5-8, the J call TRBJ2-7; unclear D gene. The CDR3 length is 15 residues. V lost 4 bases and J lost 5, with 19 bases in between. Germline V gene sequence: CDR1 SGHTS, CDR2 YDEGEE. CDR3 sequence (DNA): TGTGCCAGCAGCCCTCACGTACCAGGCTTTGACGAGCAGTACTTC. Translated, it gives CASSPHVPGFDEQYF. The whole variable domain, filled in from reference TRBV5-8 and TRBJ2-7, reads EAGVTQSPTHLIKTRGQQATLRCSPISGHTSVYWYQQALGLGLQFLLWYDEGEERNRGNFPPRFSGRQFPNYSSELNVNALELEDSALYLCASSPHVPGFDEQYFGPGTRLTVT.

This CDR3 is CASSLARTGKAEAFF. The CDR3, as DNA: TGTGCCAGCAGCTTAGCTAGGACAGGGAAGGCTGAAGCTTTCTTT. The rearrangement uses TRBV7-6 and TRBJ1-1, with 8 bases lining up with TRBD1. Germline trimming cut 0 bases from V and 6 bases from J; bases unmatched to any gene: 6. There are 15 residues in the CDR3. Germline CDR1 reads SGHVS; CDR2 reads FNYEAQ.

The chain combines TRBV12-5 with TRBJ1-1; weak D call: TRBD1 (6 bases). Trimming pared 0 bases from V and 4 bases from J, leaving 12 bases between. CDR1 LGHNT and CDR2 FRNRAP come from the germline V gene. The CDR3 length is 15 residues. The DNA for the CDR3 is TGTGCTAGTGGTTTGGTTAGGGGGGAAGGCACTGAAGCTTTCTTT. Protein sequence: CASGLVRGEGTEAFF.

As for this clone: Distinct nucleotide sequences in the sample also encode this CDR3. This rearrangement joins TRBV13 to TRBJ2-7, with D possibly being TRBD2 (7 bases). The V end lost 5 bases, the J end lost 3 bases, and 17 bases lay between the germline ends. The CDR3 extends over 15 amino acids. Germline CDR1 PRHDT, CDR2 FYEKMQ (reference sequence). The chain's CDR3 is CASSPPGGQGYEQYF. DNA of the CDR3: TGTGCCAGCAGCCCTCCGGGGGGCCAGGGCTACGAGCAGTACTTC.

This rearrangement joins TRBV6-1 to TRBJ2-2; perhaps TRBD2 as D (6 bases). The CDR3 is 15 residues long. CDR1 and CDR2 from the germline V gene are MNHNS and SASEGT. Trimming left V 5 bases short and J 6 bases short, with 16 bases between. The CDR3 sequence: CASSPFRGGAGELFF. As DNA, the CDR3 is TGTGCCAGCAGTCCGTTTAGGGGAGGTGCCGGGGAGCTGTTTTTT.

This clone came up once. V and J are TRBV6-1 and TRBJ2-7; D is perhaps TRBD1 (6 bases). CDR3 length: 11 amino acids. In germline, CDR1 is MNHNS, CDR2 SASEGT. The germline V and J ends were trimmed by 11 bases and 1 base, with 9 bases remaining between them. The CDR3 DNA follows: TGTGCCTGTGGACAGTCCTACGAGCAGTACTTC. It translates to CACGQSYEQYF.

The rearrangement joins TRBV28 to TRBJ2-7, with 10 bases matching TRBD1. The CDR3 has 15 amino acids. V lost 4 bases and J lost 4; bases outside the gene matches: 7. Germline V gene sequence: CDR1 MDHEN, CDR2 SYDVKM. The CDR3 region is CASSSTGTGVYEQYF. The CDR3 nucleotides read TGTGCCAGCAGTTCGACCGGGACAGGGGTTTACGAGCAGTACTTC. The entire variable domain, with the rest obtained from reference TRBV28 and TRBJ2-7, is as follows: DVKVTQSSRYLVKRTGEKVFLECVQDMDHENMFWYRQDPGLGLRLIYFSYDVKMKEKGDIPEGYSVSREKKERFSLILESASTNQTSMYLCASSSTGTGVYEQYFGPGTRLTVT.

The CDR3 is CASSIIGVAGADTQYF. CDR3 DNA sequence: TGTGCCAGCTCTATTATCGGGGTAGCGGGAGCAGATACGCAGTATTTT. This chain connects TRBV27 to TRBJ2-3, with 9 bases identical to TRBD2. V gave up 8 bases and J gave up 4 bases; unmatched junction bases: 13. This CDR3 comprises 16 residues. Germline CDR1 and CDR2: MNHEY and SMNVEV (reference sequence).

The genes are TRBV10-3 and TRBJ2-1; no clear D gene. The CDR3 spans 15 residues. Deletions cut 1 base from V and 0 bases from J, with 7 bases between. CDR1 is ENHRY and CDR2 is SYGVKD in the germline V gene. The CDR3 spells CAISEWVSSYNEQFF. The DNA of the CDR3 is TGTGCCATCAGTGAGTGGGTGAGCTCCTACAATGAGCAGTTCTTC.

The V call is TRBV11-2, the J call TRBJ2-7; D not certain. V was clipped by 0 bases and J by 6 bases, with 15 bases between them. Germline assignment: CDR1 SGHAT and CDR2 FQNNGV. This CDR3 spans 15 amino acids. CDR3 in amino acids: CASSLEAATGAEQYF. The CDR3 DNA sequence: TGTGCCAGCAGCTTAGAAGCAGCTACCGGAGCCGAGCAGTACTTC.

V and J are TRBV19 and TRBJ2-3; 7 bases are a match to TRBD2. CDR3 size: 15 residues. Germline trimming cut 4 bases from V and 2 bases from J; bases unmatched to any gene: 6. CDR1 and CDR2 from the germline V gene are LNHDA and SQIVND (reference sequence). The CDR3, as DNA: TGTGCCAGTAGTAGCGGGACTACGGCCACAGATACGCAGTATTTT. It encodes CASSSGTTATDTQYF.

This chain joins TRBV9 and TRBJ2-7, with no clear D. This CDR3 has 13 amino acids. Germline V CDR1 and CDR2: SGDLS, YYNGEE. V was cut by 5 bases and J by 4 bases, with 13 bases left in between. The CDR3 protein is CASSYAVGYEQYF. DNA for the CDR3: TGTGCCAGCAGTTACGCAGTAGGGTACGAGCAGTACTTC.

The rearrangement joins TRBV13 to TRBJ2-1; 8 positions match TRBD1. The trim removed 0 bases at V and 4 bases at J, leaving 11 bases unmatched. Germline assignment: CDR1 PRHDT and CDR2 FYEKMQ (reference sequence). This CDR3 has 18 residues. The CDR3 region is CASSLGAPGQEIYNEQFF. The CDR3 coding sequence is TGTGCCAGCAGCTTAGGGGCCCCGGGACAGGAGATTTACAATGAGCAGTTCTTC.

The V call is TRBV11-3, the J call TRBJ2-6, with D hard to call. Deletions cut 4 bases from V and 4 bases from J, with 5 bases between. Germline values: CDR1 SGHNT, CDR2 YENEEA. CDR3 length equals 13 residues. The CDR3 region has the DNA TGTGCCAGCAGCTCGGCCGGGGCCAACGTCCTGACTTTC. Its protein product is CASSSAGANVLTF.

This chain uses TRBV9 with TRBJ1-3; D gene unclear. V dropped 0 bases and J dropped 0 bases, with 10 bases sitting between them. This CDR3 is 16 amino acids long. CDR1 and CDR2 (germline): SGDLS, YYNGEE. CDR3: CASSVGRVLSGNTIYF. The CDR3 coding sequence is TGTGCCAGCAGCGTAGGTAGGGTCCTCTCTGGAAACACCATATATTTT.

As concerns this clone: Other DNA sequences in this sample translate to the same CDR3. This rearrangement joins TRBV27 to TRBJ2-7; weak D call: TRBD1 (6 bases). Trimming removed 0 bases from V and 0 bases from J, with 12 bases in between. CDR1 MNHEY and CDR2 SMNVEV come from the germline V gene (reference sequence). This CDR3 has 16 residues. CDR3 residues: CASSLSAGTPSYEQYF. The CDR3 bases are TGTGCCAGCAGTTTATCCGCCGGGACACCCTCCTACGAGCAGTACTTC.

This clone was observed a single time. The chain has TRBV5-1 and TRBJ2-3, with TRBD2 as a possible D gene (5 bases). In germline, CDR1 is SGHRS, CDR2 YFSETQ. The V end was cut by 4 bases, the J end by 2 bases, with 17 bases between. The CDR3 runs 16 residues. The CDR3 spells CASSLEREGFTDTQYF. CDR3 bases: TGCGCCAGCAGCCTTGAACGTGAGGGATTCACAGATACGCAGTATTTT.

This clone has only one observation. The chain recombines TRBV30 with TRBJ1-5; D ambiguous. Germline CDR1 is GTSNPN and CDR2 is SVGIG (reference sequence). The CDR3 is 13 residues long. The ends were cut back, 2 bases at V and 6 bases at J, with 11 bases in the middle. CDR3 nucleotide sequence: TGTGCCTGGAGTCTAGATGGGCTTCAGCCCCAGCATTTT. Protein product: CAWSLDGLQPQHF. The variable domain in full, completed from reference TRBV30 and TRBJ1-5, reads SQTIHQWPATLVQPVGSPLSLECTVEGTSNPNLYWYRQAAGRGLQLLFYSVGIGQISSEVPQNLSASRPQDRQFILSSKKLLLSDSGFYLCAWSLDGLQPQHFGDGTRLSIL.